These 2 T cell receptor beta chains originate from one sample sequenced in a study of cytotoxic CD8 clonotypes in ibrutinib-treated CLL. The assay was immunoSEQ multiplex PCR, and TCRdb's table has in-frame clones only and misses some. The sample lists about 85,000 clones, about 85% occurring once. The sequencing here drew on PBMCs, taken after 12 months of ibrutinib treatment. The source of these receptors is a human donor with chronic lymphocytic leukemia.

In its sample, this clone was seen once. The chain has TRBV11-2 and TRBJ1-5, with D uncertain. CDR3 length: 12 amino acids. Germline V gene sequence: CDR1 SGHAT, CDR2 FQNNGV. V was cut by 4 bases and J by 3 bases, with 4 bases left in between. The CDR3 loop reads CASSSNNQPQHF. CDR3 in DNA: TGTGCCAGCAGCTCGAACAATCAGCCCCAGCATTTT.

This clone was recorded once. The chain has TRBV6-5 and TRBJ1-1; tentatively, D is TRBD1 (5 bases). Trimming shortened V by 3 bases and J by 0 bases, and 14 bases separated the two germline ends. CDR3 length: 16 residues. Germline assignment: CDR1 MNHEY and CDR2 SVGAGI. Written as DNA, the CDR3 is TGTGCCAGCAGTTATGGGGGACGGACAATGAACACTGAAGCTTTCTTT. Encoded protein: CASSYGGRTMNTEAFF.